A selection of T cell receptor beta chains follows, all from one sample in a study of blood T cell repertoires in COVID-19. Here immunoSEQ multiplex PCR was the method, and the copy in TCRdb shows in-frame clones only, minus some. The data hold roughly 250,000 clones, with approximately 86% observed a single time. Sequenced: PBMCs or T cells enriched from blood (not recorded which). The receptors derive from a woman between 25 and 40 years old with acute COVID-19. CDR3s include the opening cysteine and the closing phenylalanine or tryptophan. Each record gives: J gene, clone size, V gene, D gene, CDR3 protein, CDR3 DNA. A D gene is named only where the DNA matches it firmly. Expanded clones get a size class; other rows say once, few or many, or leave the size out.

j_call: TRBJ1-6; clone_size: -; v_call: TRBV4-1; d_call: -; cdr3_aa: CASSQDQTNNSPLHF; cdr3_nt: TGCGCCAGCAGCCAAGATCAGACAAATAATTCACCCCTCCACTTT
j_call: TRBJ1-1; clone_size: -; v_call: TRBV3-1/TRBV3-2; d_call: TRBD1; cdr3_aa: CASSQAYRGTEAFF; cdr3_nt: TGTGCCAGCAGCCAGGCCTACAGGGGCACTGAAGCTTTCTTT
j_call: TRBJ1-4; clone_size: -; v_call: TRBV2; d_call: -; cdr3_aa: CASRLGSEEKLFF; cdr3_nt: TGTGCCAGCAGACTAGGGTCCGAGGAGAAACTGTTTTTT
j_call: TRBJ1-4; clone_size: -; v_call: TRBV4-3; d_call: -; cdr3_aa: CASSQAGAGEKLFF; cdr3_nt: TGCGCCAGCAGCCAAGCTGGGGCAGGAGAAAAACTGTTTTTT
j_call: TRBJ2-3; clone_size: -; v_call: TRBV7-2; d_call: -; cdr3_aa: CASSLARGTDTQYF; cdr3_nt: TGTGCCAGCAGCTTAGCGCGGGGAACAGATACGCAGTATTTT
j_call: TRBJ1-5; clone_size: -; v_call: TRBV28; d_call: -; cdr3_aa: CASTEDRLSNQPQHF; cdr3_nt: TGTGCCAGCACCGAGGACAGATTAAGCAATCAGCCCCAGCATTTT
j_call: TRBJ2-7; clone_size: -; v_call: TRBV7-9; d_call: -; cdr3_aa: CASSPVGARTYEQYF; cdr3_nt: TGTGCCAGCAGCCCCGTTGGGGCCAGGACCTACGAGCAGTACTTC
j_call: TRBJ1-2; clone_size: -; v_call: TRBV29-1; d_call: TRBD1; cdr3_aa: CSVVPDRVGSYTF; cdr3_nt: TGCAGCGTTGTCCCCGACAGGGTGGGATCCTACACCTTC
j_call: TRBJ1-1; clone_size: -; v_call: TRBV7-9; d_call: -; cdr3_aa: CASSLTGPMNTEAFF; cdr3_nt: TGTGCCAGCAGCTTGACAGGACCCATGAACACTGAAGCTTTCTTT
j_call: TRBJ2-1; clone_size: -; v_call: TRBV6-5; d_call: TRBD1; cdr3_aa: CASRITGGYEQFF; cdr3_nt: TGTGCCAGCAGAATCACAGGGGGATATGAGCAGTTCTTC
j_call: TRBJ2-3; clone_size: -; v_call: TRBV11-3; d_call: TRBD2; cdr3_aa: CASSLGGGVGTDTQYF; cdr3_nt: TGTGCCAGCAGCTTAGGCGGGGGGGTTGGCACAGATACGCAGTATTTT
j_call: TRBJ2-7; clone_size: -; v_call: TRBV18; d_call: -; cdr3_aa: CASSSQNTPYEQYF; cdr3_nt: TGTGCCAGCTCATCCCAGAATACACCCTACGAGCAGTACTTC
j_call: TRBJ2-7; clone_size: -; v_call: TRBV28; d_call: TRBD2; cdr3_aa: CASSLGLAGGTLTYEQYF; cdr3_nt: TGTGCCAGCAGTTTAGGGCTAGCGGGAGGAACCCTAACCTACGAGCAGTACTTC
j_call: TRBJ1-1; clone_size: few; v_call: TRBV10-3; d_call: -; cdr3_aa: CAISERGGGNTEAFF; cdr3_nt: TGTGCCATCAGTGAGAGGGGAGGGGGGAACACTGAAGCTTTCTTT
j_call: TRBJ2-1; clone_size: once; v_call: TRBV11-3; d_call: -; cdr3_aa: CASSLGGAYNEQFF; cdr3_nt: TGTGCCAGCAGCTTGGGCGGGGCTTACAATGAGCAGTTCTTC
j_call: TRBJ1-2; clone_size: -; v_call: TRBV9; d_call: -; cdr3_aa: CASSVAGASYTF; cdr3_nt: TGTGCCAGCAGCGTAGCAGGGGCAAGCTACACCTTC
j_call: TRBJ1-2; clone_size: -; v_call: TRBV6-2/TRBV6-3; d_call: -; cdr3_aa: CASSYGRVVDGYTF; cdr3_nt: TGTGCCAGCAGTTACGGGCGGGTCGTGGATGGCTACACCTTC
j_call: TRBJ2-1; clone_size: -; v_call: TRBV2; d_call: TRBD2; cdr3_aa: CASRGTSGGTSSYNEQFF; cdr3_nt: TGTGCCAGCAGGGGGACTAGCGGGGGGACTAGCTCCTACAATGAGCAGTTCTTC
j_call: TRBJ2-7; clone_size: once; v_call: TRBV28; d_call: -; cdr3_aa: CASSFRRAGEQYF; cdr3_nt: TGTGCCAGCAGTTTTAGGAGGGCTGGCGAGCAGTACTTC
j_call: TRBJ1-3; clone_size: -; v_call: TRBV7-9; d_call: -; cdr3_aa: CASSSRGSGNTIYF; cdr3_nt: TGTGCCAGCAGCTCCCGGGGCTCTGGAAACACCATATATTTT
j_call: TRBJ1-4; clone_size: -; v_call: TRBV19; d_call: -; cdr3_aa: CASSTLRGVEGVKLFF; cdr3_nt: TGTGCCAGTAGTACCCTACGAGGAGTGGAGGGCGTAAAACTGTTTTTT
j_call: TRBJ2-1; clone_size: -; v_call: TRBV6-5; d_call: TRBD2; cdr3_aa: CASSKGLRSYNEQFF; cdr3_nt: TGTGCCAGCAGCAAGGGACTAAGGTCTTACAATGAGCAGTTCTTC
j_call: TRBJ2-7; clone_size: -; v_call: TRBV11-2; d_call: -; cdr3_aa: CASSLADNSYEQYF; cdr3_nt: TGTGCCAGCAGCTTAGCCGACAACTCCTACGAGCAGTACTTC
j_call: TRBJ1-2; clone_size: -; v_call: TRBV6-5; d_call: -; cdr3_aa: CASSYEGANYGYTF; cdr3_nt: TGTGCCAGCAGTTACGAAGGGGCTAACTATGGCTACACCTTC
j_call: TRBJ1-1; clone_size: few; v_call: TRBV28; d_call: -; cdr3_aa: CASSSQGLDTEAFF; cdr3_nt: TGTGCCAGCAGTTCACAGGGTTTGGACACTGAAGCTTTCTTT
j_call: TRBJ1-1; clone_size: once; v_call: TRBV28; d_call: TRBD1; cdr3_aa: CASSPGQGLNTEAFF; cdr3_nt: TGTGCCAGCAGCCCGGGACAGGGATTGAACACTGAAGCTTTCTTT
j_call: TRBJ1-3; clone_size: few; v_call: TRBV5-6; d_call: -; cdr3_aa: CASSSWGLSGNTIYF; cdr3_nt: TGTGCCAGCAGCTCATGGGGACTGTCTGGAAACACCATATATTTT
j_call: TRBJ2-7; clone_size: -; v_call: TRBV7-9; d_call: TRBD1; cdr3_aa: CASSERQGYYEQYF; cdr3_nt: TGTGCCAGCAGCGAGAGACAGGGTTACTACGAGCAGTACTTC
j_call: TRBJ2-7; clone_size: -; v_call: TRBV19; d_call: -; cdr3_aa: CASSIMWGPIYEQYF; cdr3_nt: TGTGCCAGTAGTATAATGTGGGGGCCCATCTACGAGCAGTACTTC
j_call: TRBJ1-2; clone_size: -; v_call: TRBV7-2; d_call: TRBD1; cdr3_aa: CASSQGQGPGYTF; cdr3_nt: TGTGCCAGCAGCCAGGGACAGGGGCCTGGCTACACCTTC
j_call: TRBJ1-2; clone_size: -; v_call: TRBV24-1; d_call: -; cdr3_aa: CATSDLLSGGYTF; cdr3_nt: TGTGCCACCAGTGATTTGCTTAGTGGTGGCTACACCTTC
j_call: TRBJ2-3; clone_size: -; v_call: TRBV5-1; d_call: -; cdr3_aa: CASSLRELDTQYF; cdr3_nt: TGCGCCAGCAGCTTGCGGGAGTTGGATACGCAGTATTTT
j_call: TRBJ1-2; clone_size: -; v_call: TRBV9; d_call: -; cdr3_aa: CASGEGNYGYTF; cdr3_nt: TGTGCCAGCGGTGAGGGTAACTATGGCTACACCTTC
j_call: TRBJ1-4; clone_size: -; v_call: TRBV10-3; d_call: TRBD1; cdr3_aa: CAISPGQSNEKLFF; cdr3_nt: TGTGCCATCAGCCCGGGACAGTCAAATGAAAAACTGTTTTTT
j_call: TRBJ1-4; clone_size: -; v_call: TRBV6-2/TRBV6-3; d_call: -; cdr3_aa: CASSYLGEKLFF; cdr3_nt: TGTGCCAGCAGTTATTTGGGCGAAAAACTGTTTTTT